This T cell receptor beta chain was retrieved from a study of response to subunit inactivated influenza vaccine. MiXCR was run by TCRdb on the RT-PCR reads, yielding one entry per CDR3 protein. The data hold roughly 170,000 distinct CDR3 sequences, with approximately 8.7% observed a single time. Study-wide results and caveats: It was suggested by the authors that few new T cells are recruited by each seasonal influenza vaccination.

Trimming took off 5 bases at V and 6 bases at J, with 11 bases between the two ends. There are 12 residues in the CDR3. Germline loops: CDR1 SNHLY, CDR2 FYNNEI. This clonotype was counted at least ten times. Its antigen is unidentified. The TCR was taken from a man aged 50 or older who received an inactivated influenza vaccine. This chain joins TRBV2 and TRBJ2-7, with D possibly TRBD2 on 5 matching bases. The sequences come from non-naive T cells sorted from PBMCs, collected on the day of vaccination. The CDR3 loop is CASSRGIGEQYF. CDR3 coding DNA: TGTGCCAGCAGTAGAGGGATAGGCGAGCAGTACTTC.